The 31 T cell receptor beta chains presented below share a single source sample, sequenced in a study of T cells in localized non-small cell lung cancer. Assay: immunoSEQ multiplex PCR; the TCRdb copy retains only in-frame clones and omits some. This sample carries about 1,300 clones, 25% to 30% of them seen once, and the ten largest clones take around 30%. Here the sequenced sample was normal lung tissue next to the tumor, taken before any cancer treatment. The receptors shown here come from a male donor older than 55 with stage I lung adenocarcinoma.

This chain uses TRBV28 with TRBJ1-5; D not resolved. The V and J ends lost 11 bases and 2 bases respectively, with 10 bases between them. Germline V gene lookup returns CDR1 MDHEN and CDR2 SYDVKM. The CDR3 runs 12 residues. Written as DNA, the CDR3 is TGTGCCGCTCAGTCTGGCAATCAGCCCCAGCATTTT. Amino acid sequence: CAAQSGNQPQHF.

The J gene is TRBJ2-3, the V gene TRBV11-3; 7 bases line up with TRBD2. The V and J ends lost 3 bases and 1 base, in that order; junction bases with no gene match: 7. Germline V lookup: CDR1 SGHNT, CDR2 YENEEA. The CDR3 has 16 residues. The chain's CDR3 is CASSFGGGKGTDTQYF. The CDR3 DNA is TGTGCCAGCAGCTTCGGCGGGGGAAAGGGCACAGATACGCAGTATTTT.

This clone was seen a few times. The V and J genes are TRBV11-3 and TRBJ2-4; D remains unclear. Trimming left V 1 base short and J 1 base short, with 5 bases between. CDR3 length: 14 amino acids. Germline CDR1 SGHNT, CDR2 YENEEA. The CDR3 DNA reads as TGTGCCAGCAGCTTAGGGGCTGCCAAAAACATTCAGTACTTC. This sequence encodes CASSLGAAKNIQYF.

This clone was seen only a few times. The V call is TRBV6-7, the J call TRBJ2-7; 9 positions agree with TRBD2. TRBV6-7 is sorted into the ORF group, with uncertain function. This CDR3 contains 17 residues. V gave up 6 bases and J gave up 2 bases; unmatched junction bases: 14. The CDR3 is CASRRVAGASSPYEQYF. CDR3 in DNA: TGTGCCAGCAGGAGGGTAGCGGGAGCGAGTTCCCCCTACGAGCAGTACTTC.

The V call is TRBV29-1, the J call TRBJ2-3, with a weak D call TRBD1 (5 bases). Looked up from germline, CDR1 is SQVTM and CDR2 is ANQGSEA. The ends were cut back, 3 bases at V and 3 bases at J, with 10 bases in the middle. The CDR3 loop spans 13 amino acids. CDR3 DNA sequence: TGCAGCGTTGATAGGCAGGGAACAGATACGCAGTATTTT. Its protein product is CSVDRQGTDTQYF.

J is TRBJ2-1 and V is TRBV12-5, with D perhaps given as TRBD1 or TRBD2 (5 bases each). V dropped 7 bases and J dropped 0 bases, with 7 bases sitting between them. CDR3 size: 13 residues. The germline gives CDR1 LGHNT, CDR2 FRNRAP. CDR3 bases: TGTGCTAGTGCGGGACCCTCCTACAATGAGCAGTTCTTC. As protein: CASAGPSYNEQFF.

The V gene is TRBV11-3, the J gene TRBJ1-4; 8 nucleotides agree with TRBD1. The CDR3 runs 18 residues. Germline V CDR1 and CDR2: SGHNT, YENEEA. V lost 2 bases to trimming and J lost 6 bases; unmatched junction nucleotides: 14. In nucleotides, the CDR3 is TGTGCCAGCAGCTTAAGGTGGGACAGGCGAGAACCGGATGAAAAACTGTTTTTT. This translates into CASSLRWDRREPDEKLFF.

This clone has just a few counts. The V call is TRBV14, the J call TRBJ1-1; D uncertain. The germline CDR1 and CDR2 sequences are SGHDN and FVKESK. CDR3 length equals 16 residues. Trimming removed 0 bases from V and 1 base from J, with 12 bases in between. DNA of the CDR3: TGTGCCAGCAGCCAAGAATTGCGGGGATGGAACACTGAAGCTTTCTTT. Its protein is CASSQELRGWNTEAFF.

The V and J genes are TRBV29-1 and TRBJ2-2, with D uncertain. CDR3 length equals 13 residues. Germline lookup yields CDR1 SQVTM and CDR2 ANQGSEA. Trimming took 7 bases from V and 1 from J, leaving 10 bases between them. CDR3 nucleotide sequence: TGCAGCGCGTTAAGAGGGAACACCGGGGAGCTGTTTTTT. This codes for CSALRGNTGELFF.

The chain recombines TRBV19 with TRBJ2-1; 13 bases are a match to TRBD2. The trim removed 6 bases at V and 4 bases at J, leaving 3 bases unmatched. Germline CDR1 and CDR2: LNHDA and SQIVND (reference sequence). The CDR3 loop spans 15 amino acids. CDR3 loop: CASRMTSGGYNEQFF. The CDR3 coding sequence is TGTGCCAGTAGGATGACTAGCGGGGGGTACAATGAGCAGTTCTTC.

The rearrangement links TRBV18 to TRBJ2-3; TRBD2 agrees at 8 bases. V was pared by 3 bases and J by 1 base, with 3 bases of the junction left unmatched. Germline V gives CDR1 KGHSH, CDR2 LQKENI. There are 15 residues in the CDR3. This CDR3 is CASSPRGGGTDTQYF. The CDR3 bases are TGTGCCAGCTCACCCCGGGGGGGTGGCACAGATACGCAGTATTTT.

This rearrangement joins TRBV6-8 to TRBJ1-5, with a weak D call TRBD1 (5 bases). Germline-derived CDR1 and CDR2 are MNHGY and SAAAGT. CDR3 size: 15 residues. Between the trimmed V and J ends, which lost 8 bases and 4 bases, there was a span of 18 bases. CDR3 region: CASAKGEEGNQPQHF. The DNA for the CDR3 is TGTGCCAGCGCCAAAGGGGAGGAGGGAAATCAGCCCCAGCATTTT.

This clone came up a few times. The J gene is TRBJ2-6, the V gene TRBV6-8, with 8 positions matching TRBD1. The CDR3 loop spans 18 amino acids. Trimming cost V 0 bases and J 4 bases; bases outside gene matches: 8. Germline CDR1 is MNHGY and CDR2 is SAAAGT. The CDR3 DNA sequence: TGTGCCAGCAGTTACTCGGGTTACAGGGGGGCAGGGGCCAACGTCCTGACTTTC. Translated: CASSYSGYRGAGANVLTF.

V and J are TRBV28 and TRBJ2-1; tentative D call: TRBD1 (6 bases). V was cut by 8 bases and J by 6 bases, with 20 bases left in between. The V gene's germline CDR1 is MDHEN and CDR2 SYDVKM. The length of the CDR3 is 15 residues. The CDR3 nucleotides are TGTGCCAGCTTTGATGCGTCAACAGGGTCCAATGAGCAGTTCTTC. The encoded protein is CASFDASTGSNEQFF. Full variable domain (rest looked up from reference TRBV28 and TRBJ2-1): DVKVTQSSRYLVKRTGEKVFLECVQDMDHENMFWYRQDPGLGLRLIYFSYDVKMKEKGDIPEGYSVSREKKERFSLILESASTNQTSMYLCASFDASTGSNEQFFGPGTRLTVL.

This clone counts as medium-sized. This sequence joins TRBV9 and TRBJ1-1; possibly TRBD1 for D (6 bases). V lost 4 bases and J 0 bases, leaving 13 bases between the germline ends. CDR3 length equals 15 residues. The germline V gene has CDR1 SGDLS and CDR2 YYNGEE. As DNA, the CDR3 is TGTGCCAGCAGCCCCCGAGGACAGCTGAACACTGAAGCTTTCTTT. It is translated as CASSPRGQLNTEAFF.

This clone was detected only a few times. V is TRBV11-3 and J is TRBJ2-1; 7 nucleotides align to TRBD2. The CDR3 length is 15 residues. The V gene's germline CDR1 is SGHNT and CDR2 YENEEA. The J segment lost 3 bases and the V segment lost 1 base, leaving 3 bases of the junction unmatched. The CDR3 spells CASSLVGEGYNEQFF. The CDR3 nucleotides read TGTGCCAGCAGCTTAGTCGGGGAGGGCTACAATGAGCAGTTCTTC.

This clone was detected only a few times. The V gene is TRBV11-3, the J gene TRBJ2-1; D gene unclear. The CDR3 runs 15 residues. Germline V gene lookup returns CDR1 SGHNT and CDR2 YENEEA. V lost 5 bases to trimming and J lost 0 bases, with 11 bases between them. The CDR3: CASSLELGSYNEQFF. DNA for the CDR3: TGTGCCAGCAGCCTCGAATTGGGCTCCTACAATGAGCAGTTCTTC.

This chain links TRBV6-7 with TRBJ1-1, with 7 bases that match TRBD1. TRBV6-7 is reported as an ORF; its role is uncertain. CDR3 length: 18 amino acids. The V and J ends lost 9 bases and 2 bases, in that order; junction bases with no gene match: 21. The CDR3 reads CARTRGPSQGVGNTEAFF. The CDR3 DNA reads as TGTGCCAGAACGAGGGGGCCTTCACAGGGAGTAGGAAACACTGAAGCTTTCTTT.

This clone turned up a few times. The CDR3 loop reads CASSSQTATNEKLFF. The CDR3 DNA sequence: TGTGCCAGCAGCTCACAGACAGCAACTAATGAAAAACTGTTTTTT. The gene calls are TRBV11-3 and TRBJ1-4; TRBD1 is a possible D gene (5 bases). Per the germline V gene, CDR1 is SGHNT and CDR2 is YENEEA. Trimming removed 4 bases from V and 0 bases from J, with 9 bases in between. The CDR3 loop spans 15 amino acids.

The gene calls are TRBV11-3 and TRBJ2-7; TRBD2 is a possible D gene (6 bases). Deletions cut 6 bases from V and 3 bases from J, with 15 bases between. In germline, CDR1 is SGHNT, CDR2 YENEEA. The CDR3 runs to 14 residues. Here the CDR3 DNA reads TGTGCCAGCAGGCCCGGGACTGAAAACTACGAGCAGTACTTC. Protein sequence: CASRPGTENYEQYF.

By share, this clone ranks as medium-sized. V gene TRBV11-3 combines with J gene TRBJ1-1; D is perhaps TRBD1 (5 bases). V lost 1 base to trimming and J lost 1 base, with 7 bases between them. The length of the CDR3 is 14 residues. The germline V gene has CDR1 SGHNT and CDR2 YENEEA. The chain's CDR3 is CASSLGGPNTEAFF. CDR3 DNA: TGTGCCAGCAGCTTAGGGGGCCCGAACACTGAAGCTTTCTTT.

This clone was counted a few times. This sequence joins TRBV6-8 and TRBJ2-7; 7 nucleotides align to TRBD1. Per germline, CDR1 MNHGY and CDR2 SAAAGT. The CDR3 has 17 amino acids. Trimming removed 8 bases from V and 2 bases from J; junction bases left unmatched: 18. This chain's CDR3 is CASPTGREGARTYEQYF. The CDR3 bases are TGTGCCAGCCCGACAGGGAGAGAAGGGGCCCGGACCTACGAGCAGTACTTC.

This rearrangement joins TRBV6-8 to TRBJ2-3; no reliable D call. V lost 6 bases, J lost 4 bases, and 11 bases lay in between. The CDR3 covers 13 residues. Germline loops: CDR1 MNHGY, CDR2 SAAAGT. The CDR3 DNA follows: TGTGCCAGCAGGACTTCCCTACCAGATACGCAGTATTTT. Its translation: CASRTSLPDTQYF.

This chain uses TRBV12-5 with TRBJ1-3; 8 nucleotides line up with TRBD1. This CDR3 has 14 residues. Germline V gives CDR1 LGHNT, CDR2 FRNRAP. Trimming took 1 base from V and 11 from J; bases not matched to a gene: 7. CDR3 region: CASGLGDRPRPIYF. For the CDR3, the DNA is TGTGCTAGTGGTTTGGGGGACAGGCCGCGGCCCATATATTTT.

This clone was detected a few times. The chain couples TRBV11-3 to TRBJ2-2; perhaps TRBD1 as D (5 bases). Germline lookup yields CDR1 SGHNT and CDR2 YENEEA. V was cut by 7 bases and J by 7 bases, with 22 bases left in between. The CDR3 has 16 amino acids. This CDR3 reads CASTQSQTGLSGELFF. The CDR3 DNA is TGTGCCAGCACCCAATCTCAAACAGGTCTTAGCGGGGAGCTGTTTTTT.

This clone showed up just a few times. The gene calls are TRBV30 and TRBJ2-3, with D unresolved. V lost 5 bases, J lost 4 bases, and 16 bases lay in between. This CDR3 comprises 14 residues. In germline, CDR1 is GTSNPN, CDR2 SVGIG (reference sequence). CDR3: CAWAPEIRPDTQYF. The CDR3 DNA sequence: TGTGCCTGGGCACCGGAGATCCGGCCAGATACGCAGTATTTT.

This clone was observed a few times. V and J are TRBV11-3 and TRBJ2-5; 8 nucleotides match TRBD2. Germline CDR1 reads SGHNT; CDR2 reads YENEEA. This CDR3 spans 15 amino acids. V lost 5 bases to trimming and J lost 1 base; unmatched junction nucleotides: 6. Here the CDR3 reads CASSPVAGIQETQYF. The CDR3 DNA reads TGTGCCAGCAGCCCCGTAGCGGGAATCCAAGAGACCCAGTACTTC.

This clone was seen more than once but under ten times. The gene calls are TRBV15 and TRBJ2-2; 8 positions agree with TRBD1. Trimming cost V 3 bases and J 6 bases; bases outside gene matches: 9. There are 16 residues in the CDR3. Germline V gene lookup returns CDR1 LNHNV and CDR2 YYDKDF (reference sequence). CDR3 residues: CATSRADRDRSGELFF. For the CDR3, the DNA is TGTGCCACCAGCAGGGCGGACAGGGATCGGTCCGGGGAGCTGTTTTTT.

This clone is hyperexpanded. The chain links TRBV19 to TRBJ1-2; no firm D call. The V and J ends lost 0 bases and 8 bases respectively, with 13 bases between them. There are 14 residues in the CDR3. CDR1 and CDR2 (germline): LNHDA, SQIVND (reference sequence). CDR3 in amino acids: CASSIEGAGVGYTF. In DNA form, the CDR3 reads TGTGCCAGTAGTATAGAAGGTGCAGGTGTGGGCTACACCTTC.

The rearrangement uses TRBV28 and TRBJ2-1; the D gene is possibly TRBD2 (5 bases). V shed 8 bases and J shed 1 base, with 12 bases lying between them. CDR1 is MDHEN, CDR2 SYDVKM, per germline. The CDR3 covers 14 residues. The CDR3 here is CASGGDLSYNEQFF. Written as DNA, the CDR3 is TGTGCCAGCGGAGGAGACCTTTCCTACAATGAGCAGTTCTTC.

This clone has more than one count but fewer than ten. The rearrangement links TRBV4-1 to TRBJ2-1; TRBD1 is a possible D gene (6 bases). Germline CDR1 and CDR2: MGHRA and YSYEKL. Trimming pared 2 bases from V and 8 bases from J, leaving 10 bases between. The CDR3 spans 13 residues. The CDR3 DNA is TGCGCCAGCAGCCAACAACAGGGATATGAGCAGTTCTTC. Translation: CASSQQQGYEQFF.